Listed below are T cell receptor beta chains from one sample, sequenced in a study of OX40 agonist ivuxolimab in advanced cancers. The method was immunoSEQ multiplex PCR; TCRdb's version includes in-frame clones alone and lacks a portion of them. The sample consists of 65,000 to 100,000 clones, about 94% of them appearing once. Sample: CD4+ or CD8+ T cells sorted from blood, taken in a trial of the OX40 agonist ivuxolimab. The source of these receptors is an adult with an advanced solid tumor such as melanoma, head and neck, liver or kidney cancer. The CDR3 runs from the conserved cysteine through the conserved F or W. Each record gives: CDR3 protein, CDR3 DNA, V gene, J gene, D gene, clone size. A D gene is named only where the DNA matches it firmly. Clone size is not always given. Where it is, it says once, few, many or a class for expanded clones.

CDR3aa: CASSQDLGEQYF
CDR3nt: TGCGCCAGCAGCCAAGATCTGGGCGAGCAGTACTTC
v_gene: TRBV4-1
j_gene: TRBJ2-7
d_gene: .
abundance: .

CDR3aa: CASNFQGATNEKLFF
CDR3nt: TGTGCCAGCAACTTCCAGGGTGCAACTAATGAAAAACTGTTTTTT
v_gene: TRBV5-4
j_gene: TRBJ1-4
d_gene: .
abundance: .

CDR3aa: CASSLTGANVLTF
CDR3nt: TGTGCCAGCAGTCTAACTGGGGCCAACGTCCTGACTTTC
v_gene: TRBV27
j_gene: TRBJ2-6
d_gene: .
abundance: .

CDR3aa: CASSLFSTDTQYF
CDR3nt: TGTGCCAGCAGCTTATTTAGCACAGATACGCAGTATTTT
v_gene: TRBV7-3
j_gene: TRBJ2-3
d_gene: .
abundance: .

CDR3aa: CASSQVLAGAYNEQFF
CDR3nt: TGCGCCAGCAGCCAAGTACTAGCGGGTGCCTACAATGAGCAGTTCTTC
v_gene: TRBV4-1
j_gene: TRBJ2-1
d_gene: TRBD2
abundance: .

CDR3aa: CASSLPEGDTQYF
CDR3nt: TGTGCCAGCAGCCTCCCGGAGGGAGATACGCAGTATTTT
v_gene: TRBV2
j_gene: TRBJ2-3
d_gene: .
abundance: .

CDR3aa: CASSWGTDTEAFF
CDR3nt: TGTGCCAGTAGTTGGGGGACCGACACTGAAGCTTTCTTT
v_gene: TRBV19
j_gene: TRBJ1-1
d_gene: .
abundance: .

CDR3aa: CASSFPGANEQYF
CDR3nt: TGTGCCAGCAGCTTCCCGGGGGCCAACGAGCAGTACTTC
v_gene: TRBV7-9
j_gene: TRBJ2-7
d_gene: .
abundance: .

CDR3aa: CASSALVNRWPTGNTIYF
CDR3nt: TGTGCCAGCAGTGCCCTCGTAAACAGGTGGCCCACTGGAAACACCATATATTTT
v_gene: TRBV6-1
j_gene: TRBJ1-3
d_gene: .
abundance: .

CDR3aa: CASSETYEQYF
CDR3nt: TGTGCCAGCAGCGAAACCTACGAGCAGTACTTC
v_gene: TRBV28
j_gene: TRBJ2-7
d_gene: .
abundance: .

CDR3aa: CASRGPRGITDTQYF
CDR3nt: TGTGCCAGCAGAGGCCCACGGGGTATCACAGATACGCAGTATTTT
v_gene: TRBV6-5
j_gene: TRBJ2-3
d_gene: .
abundance: .

CDR3aa: CASSLIMNTEAFF
CDR3nt: TGTGCCAGCAGTTTAATCATGAACACTGAAGCTTTCTTT
v_gene: TRBV27
j_gene: TRBJ1-1
d_gene: .
abundance: .

CDR3aa: CASKWGGTEAFF
CDR3nt: TGTGCCAGTAAGTGGGGGGGCACTGAAGCTTTCTTT
v_gene: TRBV19
j_gene: TRBJ1-1
d_gene: .
abundance: .

CDR3aa: CASSGGLAVTNEQFF
CDR3nt: TGTGCCAGCAGCGGGGGACTAGCGGTCACCAATGAGCAGTTCTTC
v_gene: TRBV9
j_gene: TRBJ2-1
d_gene: TRBD2
abundance: .

CDR3aa: CASSPTGNYGYTF
CDR3nt: TGTGCCAGCAGTCCGACAGGAAACTATGGCTACACCTTC
v_gene: TRBV27
j_gene: TRBJ1-2
d_gene: .
abundance: .

CDR3aa: CASSVGLTGELFF
CDR3nt: TGTGCCAGCAGCGTGGGACTCACCGGGGAGCTGTTTTTT
v_gene: TRBV9
j_gene: TRBJ2-2
d_gene: .
abundance: once

CDR3aa: CASSDSTEGDTGELFF
CDR3nt: TGTGCCAGCAGTGACTCGACAGAGGGGGACACCGGGGAGCTGTTTTTT
v_gene: TRBV6-4
j_gene: TRBJ2-2
d_gene: .
abundance: .

CDR3aa: CASSFGTGNYEQYF
CDR3nt: TGTGCCAGCAGCTTCGGGACAGGGAACTACGAGCAGTACTTC
v_gene: TRBV11-2
j_gene: TRBJ2-7
d_gene: TRBD1
abundance: .

CDR3aa: CASSKVWTGGEYEQYF
CDR3nt: TGTGCCAGCAGCAAAGTTTGGACAGGGGGCGAATACGAGCAGTACTTC
v_gene: TRBV21-1
j_gene: TRBJ2-7
d_gene: .
abundance: .

CDR3aa: CASSSVLGSTEAFF
CDR3nt: TGTGCCAGTAGTTCGGTCCTCGGAAGCACTGAAGCTTTCTTT
v_gene: TRBV19
j_gene: TRBJ1-1
d_gene: .
abundance: .

CDR3aa: CASSLSGSVDEQFF
CDR3nt: TGTGCCAGCAGTTTAAGCGGGAGTGTCGATGAGCAGTTCTTC
v_gene: TRBV27
j_gene: TRBJ2-1
d_gene: TRBD2
abundance: once

CDR3aa: CASSSRLQAKNIQYF
CDR3nt: TGTGCCAGCAGCTCAAGGCTCCAGGCCAAAAACATTCAGTACTTC
v_gene: TRBV7-2
j_gene: TRBJ2-4
d_gene: .
abundance: .